Shown below are 12 T cell receptor beta chains from a single sample sequenced in a study of cytomegalovirus exposure and HLA in healthy donors. The primer mix had 60 Vbeta and 13 Jbeta primers. Clones were sequenced by immunoSEQ multiplex PCR, and TCRdb holds only the in-frame ones, with some missing. This table has about 160,000 clones, roughly 79% appearing once. Sequenced sample: PBMCs. Receptors originate from a woman aged 50 to 60 in good health and CMV-seronegative.

This clone was counted a single time. The V gene is TRBV27, the J gene TRBJ2-5, with TRBD1 matching 7 bases. The DNA matches TRBJ2-7 better at its end, which makes the J call doubtful. Germline V gives CDR1 MNHEY, CDR2 SMNVEV (reference sequence). The CDR3 has 15 amino acids. DNA of the CDR3: TGTGCCAGCAGTAGTACAGGGGTTGGATCCTACGAGCAGTACTTC. As protein: CASSSTGVGSYEQYF.

The gene calls are TRBV30 and TRBJ1-1, with no clear D. Germline assignment: CDR1 GTSNPN and CDR2 SVGIG (reference sequence). V was pared by 0 bases and J by 2 bases, with 10 bases between. This CDR3 has 14 residues. The CDR3 region has the DNA TGTGCCTGGAGTGTACACGGGGTAAACACTGAAGCTTTCTTT. As protein: CAWSVHGVNTEAFF.

The chain combines TRBV5-8 with TRBJ2-5; 11 nucleotides agree with TRBD1. J lost 1 base, V lost 3 bases, and 5 bases had no gene match. CDR1 is SGHTS, CDR2 YDEGEE, per germline. CDR3 length: 16 residues. CDR3 DNA sequence: TGTGCCAGCAGCTATGGGACAGGGGGGCCCCAAGAGACCCAGTACTTC. This sequence encodes CASSYGTGGPQETQYF.

This clone was counted a few times. V and J are TRBV19 and TRBJ1-2, with TRBD1 matching over 9 bases. V dropped 8 bases and J dropped 1; count of bases not matched to a gene: 11. The CDR3 spans 16 residues. The germline V gene encodes CDR1 LNHDA and CDR2 SQIVND (reference sequence). The CDR3 is CASRGTGWGVNYGYTF. CDR3 nucleotides: TGTGCCAGTCGCGGGACAGGGTGGGGTGTTAACTATGGCTACACCTTC.

The chain is built from TRBV28 and TRBJ1-1; D might be TRBD1 (6 bases). From germline, CDR1 is MDHEN and CDR2 SYDVKM. There are 12 residues in the CDR3. V lost 6 bases and J lost 11, with 16 bases in between. CDR3 DNA sequence: TGTGCCAGCAGAATCCAAGGGGGGGACGCTTTCTTT. This translates into CASRIQGGDAFF.

Of note for this clone: Mismatch with germline at one junction end may stem from a read error. The chain employs TRBV27 and TRBJ2-1, with 13 bases aligning to TRBD2. Germline loops: CDR1 MNHEY, CDR2 SMNVEV (reference sequence). The CDR3 consists of 14 residues. The CDR3 region is CASSPIGLAGERFF. The DNA of the CDR3 is TGTGCCAGCAGCCCTATTGGACTAGCGGGAGAGCGGTTCTTC.

As to this clone: The junction shows a germline mismatch at one end, possibly a read error. The identical CDR3 is also encoded by other nucleotide sequences in the sample. The V call is TRBV6-4, the J call TRBJ1-2, with D possibly TRBD1 on 6 matching bases. Germline CDR1 MRHNA, CDR2 SNTAGT. The CDR3 runs to 15 residues. CDR3 region: CASSAEQGSNSGYTF. The CDR3 DNA reads TGTGCCAGCAGTGCCGAACAGGGATCTAACTCTGGCTACACCTTC.

The J gene is TRBJ1-4, the V gene TRBV11-2; 9 nucleotides align to TRBD1. Per the germline V gene, CDR1 is SGHAT and CDR2 is FQNNGV. This CDR3 has 13 residues. V lost 4 bases to trimming and J lost 8 bases; unmatched junction nucleotides: 2. The CDR3, as DNA: TGTGCCAGCAGCTGGGACAGGGACGAAAAACTGTTTTTT. It translates to CASSWDRDEKLFF. The full variable domain, in which reference TRBV11-2 and TRBJ1-4 provide the parts outside the CDR3, is EAGVAQSPRYKIIEKRQSVAFWCNPISGHATLYWYQQILGQGPKLLIQFQNNGVVDDSQLPKDRFSAERLKGVDSTLKIQPAKLEDSAVYLCASSWDRDEKLFFGSGTQLSVL.

The rearrangement links TRBV7-8 to TRBJ1-6; 10 bases match TRBD1. Germline CDR1 reads SGHVS; CDR2 reads FQNEAQ. The length of the CDR3 is 16 residues. The V segment lost 2 bases and the J segment 5 bases; nucleotides outside the gene matches: 3. The CDR3 sequence: CASSLWDRGNNSPLHF. In DNA form, the CDR3 reads TGTGCCAGCAGCTTATGGGACAGGGGTAATAATTCACCCCTCCACTTT.

This rearrangement joins TRBV29-1 to TRBJ1-1, with 7 positions matching TRBD1. The CDR3 runs to 14 residues. The germline gives CDR1 SQVTM, CDR2 ANQGSEA. V lost 6 bases to trimming and J lost 0 bases; unmatched junction nucleotides: 7. CDR3 coding DNA: TGCAGCGTAAACTTCGACAGGGTGAACACTGAAGCTTTCTTT. It is translated as CSVNFDRVNTEAFF.

The chain combines TRBV30 with TRBJ1-4; tentative D call: TRBD1 (6 bases). This CDR3 is 15 amino acids long. Germline assignment: CDR1 GTSNPN and CDR2 SVGIG (reference sequence). Trimming removed 0 bases at V and 5 bases at J, with 13 bases between. The CDR3 bases are TGTGCCTGGAGTGTACGAAGACAGGTCAATGAAAAACTGTTTTTT. Amino acids: CAWSVRRQVNEKLFF. The variable domain in full, completed from reference TRBV30 and TRBJ1-4, reads SQTIHQWPATLVQPVGSPLSLECTVEGTSNPNLYWYRQAAGRGLQLLFYSVGIGQISSEVPQNLSASRPQDRQFILSSKKLLLSDSGFYLCAWSVRRQVNEKLFFGSGTQLSVL.

The J gene is TRBJ2-7, the V gene TRBV7-6; tentative D call: TRBD1 (5 bases). Per the germline V gene, CDR1 is SGHVS and CDR2 is FNYEAQ. V dropped 3 bases and J dropped 5 bases, with 20 bases sitting between them. The CDR3 extends over 16 amino acids. CDR3: CASSFPLGRDGHEQYF. DNA of the CDR3: TGTGCCAGCAGCTTTCCCCTGGGCAGGGATGGTCACGAGCAGTACTTC.